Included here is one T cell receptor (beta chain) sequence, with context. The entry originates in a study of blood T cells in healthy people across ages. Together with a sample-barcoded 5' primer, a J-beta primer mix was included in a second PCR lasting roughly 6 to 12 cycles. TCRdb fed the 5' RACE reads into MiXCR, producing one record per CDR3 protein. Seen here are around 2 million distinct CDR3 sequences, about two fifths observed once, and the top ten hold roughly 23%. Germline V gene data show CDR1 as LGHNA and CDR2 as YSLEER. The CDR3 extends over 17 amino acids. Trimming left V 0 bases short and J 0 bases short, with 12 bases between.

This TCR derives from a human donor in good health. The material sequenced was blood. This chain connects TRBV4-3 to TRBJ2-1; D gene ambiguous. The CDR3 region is CASSQDKAPSSYNEQFF. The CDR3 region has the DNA TGCGCCAGCAGCCAAGATAAAGCGCCCAGCTCCTACAATGAGCAGTTCTTC.